The clone carrying this TCR beta chain showed up many times. Its specificity is not known. The CDR3 loop spans 14 amino acids. CDR1 is SGHDT, CDR2 YYEEEE, per germline. V gave up 3 bases and J gave up 8 bases; unmatched junction bases: 6. The record originates from a study of molecular identifiers for immune sequencing clone quantification. Study results and limitations: Clones above 20 RNA copies held over 97% of effector molecules, under 1% in naive cells.

Methods described previously, with TCR primers listed, were used for bulk TCR libraries. One entry per CDR3 protein, called by TCRdb with MiXCR from the PCR reads. The sample gives roughly 630,000 distinct CDR3 sequences, about 25% of which show up once; 0.75% to 0.8% is in the top ten. The naive CD8 libraries originated from between 20,000 and 1,000,000 sorted cells and drew on 10%, 30% or 50% RNA. V usage is TRBV5-6 and J usage is TRBJ2-4; 9 bases are shared with TRBD2. The source material was naive CD8+ T cells from blood, with Jurkat cell RNA spiked in. Subset defined: FACS-sorted CD8+CD4-CCR7+CD45RA+ naive T cells. The TCR comes from a human donor in good health. Some libraries in this study had Jurkat cell RNA spiked in. CDR3 nucleotide sequence: TGTGCCAGCAGCTCAGGACTAGCGAGGGACATTCAGTACTTC. It translates to CASSSGLARDIQYF.